These 9 T cell receptor beta chains originate from one sample sequenced in a study of cytomegalovirus exposure and HLA in healthy donors. PCR was performed using 60 Vbeta and 13 Jbeta primers. Data came from immunoSEQ multiplex PCR; TCRdb stores just in-frame clones and leaves some out. Of roughly 80,000 clones in the sample, 72% were seen once. The specimen was PBMCs. Receptor source: a man aged 55-75 years in good health and CMV-seropositive.

V is TRBV6-5 and J is TRBJ2-1; the match to TRBD2 covers 12 bases. Germline values: CDR1 MNHEY, CDR2 SVGAGI. J lost 6 bases, V lost 5 bases, and 5 bases had no gene match. CDR3 size: 15 residues. CDR3 nucleotide sequence: TGTGCCAGCAGTCCGGGACTAGCGGGCTCCAATGAGCAGTTCTTC. Translation: CASSPGLAGSNEQFF.

The V and J genes are TRBV5-1 and TRBJ2-5; 8 bases are a match to TRBD2. The V and J ends lost 0 bases and 2 bases, in that order; junction bases with no gene match: 6. CDR1 is SGHRS and CDR2 is YFSETQ in the germline V gene. This CDR3 has 16 amino acids. The CDR3 spells CASSLAVAGGQETQYF. In DNA form, the CDR3 reads TGCGCCAGCAGCTTGGCCGTTGCGGGGGGACAAGAGACCCAGTACTTC.

This clone was recorded only once. The chain links TRBV7-9 to TRBJ1-2; the D is unclear. The germline V gene encodes CDR1 SEHNR and CDR2 FQNEAQ (reference sequence). The CDR3 totals 12 residues. Trimming took off 0 bases at V and 6 bases at J, with 5 bases between the two ends. Here the CDR3 DNA reads TGTGCCAGCAGCTTAGCACGGGATGGCTACACCTTC. It encodes CASSLARDGYTF.

The V and J genes are TRBV29-1 and TRBJ1-1; no clear D gene. The CDR3 is 11 amino acids. Germline lookup yields CDR1 SQVTM and CDR2 ANQGSEA. V lost 4 bases and J 1 base, leaving 4 bases between the germline ends. For the CDR3, the DNA is TGCAGCGTTGTCGGGAACACTGAAGCTTTCTTT. Amino acids: CSVVGNTEAFF.

This clone was counted only a few times. The V and J genes are TRBV11-2 and TRBJ2-1, with 7 positions matching TRBD2. Germline V lookup: CDR1 SGHAT, CDR2 FQNNGV. The CDR3 covers 14 residues. The ends lost 10 bases at V and 0 bases at J; junction bases unmatched: 6. CDR3 sequence: CAIGGTSSYNEQFF. DNA for the CDR3: TGTGCCATCGGGGGGACCAGCTCCTACAATGAGCAGTTCTTC.

The chain employs TRBV4-1 and TRBJ1-1, with D unresolved. The CDR3 covers 14 residues. Germline CDR1 is MGHRA and CDR2 is YSYEKL. The V end was cut by 4 bases, the J end by 4 bases, with 13 bases between. CDR3: CASSLVWGGTEAFF. The CDR3 DNA reads TGCGCCAGCAGCCTGGTTTGGGGAGGCACTGAAGCTTTCTTT.

The rearrangement uses TRBV4-3 and TRBJ1-5; D uncertain. The CDR3 extends over 14 amino acids. Trimming shortened V by 4 bases and J by 3 bases, and 10 bases separated the two germline ends. Germline V gives CDR1 LGHNA, CDR2 YSLEER. CDR3 sequence (DNA): TGCGCCAGCAGCCTTTACAGATTCAATCAGCCCCAGCATTTT. Encoded protein: CASSLYRFNQPQHF.

The rearrangement links TRBV10-1 to TRBJ1-5; D gene unclear. There are 11 residues in the CDR3. Trimming left V 5 bases short and J 3 bases short, with 2 bases between. CDR1 is WNHNN and CDR2 is SYGVQD in the germline V gene (reference sequence). The CDR3 reads CASSHNQPQHF. The DNA for the CDR3 is TGCGCCAGCAGTCACAATCAGCCCCAGCATTTT.

V is TRBV10-3 and J is TRBJ2-7; tentatively, D is TRBD2 (6 bases). CDR1 and CDR2 (germline): ENHRY, SYGVKD. Between the trimmed V and J ends, which lost 3 bases and 2 bases, there was a span of 17 bases. The CDR3 totals 16 residues. This CDR3 is CAISEPGTGSTYEQYF. In nucleotides, the CDR3 is TGTGCCATCAGTGAACCCGGGACTGGAAGTACCTACGAGCAGTACTTC.